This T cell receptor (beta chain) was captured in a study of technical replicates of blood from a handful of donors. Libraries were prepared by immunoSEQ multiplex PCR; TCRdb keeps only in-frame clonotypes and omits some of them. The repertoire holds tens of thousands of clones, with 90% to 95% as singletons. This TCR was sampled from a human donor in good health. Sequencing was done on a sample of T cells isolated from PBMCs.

CDR3 protein: CASSGTSGSLNEQFF. CDR3 nucleotide sequence: TGTGCCAGCAGTGGGACTAGCGGGAGCCTTAATGAGCAGTTCTTC. The V and J genes are TRBV7-9 and TRBJ2-1, with 14 bases fitting TRBD2. The CDR3 is 15 residues long. The junction had 5 bases not matched to a gene; V was cut back by 6 bases and J by 7 bases. Germline CDR1 SEHNR, CDR2 FQNEAQ (reference sequence).